The next 5 T cell receptor beta chains were all read from a single sample in a study of control samples from healthy donors and cancer patients. Clones were sequenced by immunoSEQ multiplex PCR, and TCRdb holds only the in-frame ones, with some missing. This table has roughly 120,000 clones, around 96% appearing once. Sequencing was performed on blood. These receptors were obtained from a man aged 25-45 years in good health.

The rearrangement links TRBV27 to TRBJ2-3; the match to TRBD2 covers 7 bases. Losses at the gene ends were 5 bases for V and 2 bases for J; bases not matched to a gene: 10. CDR1 and CDR2 (germline): MNHEY, SMNVEV (reference sequence). The CDR3 consists of 16 residues. The CDR3 nucleotides are TGTGCCAGCAGTCGAGGCCTAGCGGCAAACACAGATACGCAGTATTTT. Translating gives CASSRGLAANTDTQYF.

V and J are TRBV11-2 and TRBJ2-2, with TRBD2 identical over 13 bases. The CDR3 loop spans 17 amino acids. Germline V CDR1 and CDR2: SGHAT, FQNNGV. V gave up 1 base and J gave up 7 bases; unmatched junction bases: 6. Here the CDR3 DNA reads TGTGCCAGCAGCTTAGGACTAGCGGGGGGAGGCGACGGGGAGCTGTTTTTT. Translated: CASSLGLAGGGDGELFF.

The chain employs TRBV19 and TRBJ1-6; no clear D gene. This CDR3 has 13 amino acids. The V and J ends lost 5 bases and 10 bases respectively, with 12 bases between them. The germline V gene has CDR1 LNHDA and CDR2 SQIVND (reference sequence). DNA for the CDR3: TGTGCCAGTAGTCGAGGCCTTGGCTCACCCCTCCACTTT. This translates into CASSRGLGSPLHF.

The rearrangement links TRBV6-5 to TRBJ1-2; D may be TRBD1 (6 bases). In germline, CDR1 is MNHEY, CDR2 SVGAGI. The CDR3 covers 13 residues. Trimming took 6 bases from V and 8 from J, leaving 16 bases between them. The CDR3 here is CASRGTFLRGYTF. The DNA of the CDR3 is TGTGCCAGCAGAGGGACATTCCTTCGGGGCTACACCTTC.

The chain links TRBV4-3 to TRBJ1-5, with 10 nucleotides matching TRBD1. Trimming at V came to 0 bases and at J to 5 bases, leaving 10 bases not matched to a gene. CDR1 and CDR2 (germline): LGHNA, YSLEER. This CDR3 is built from 18 residues. CDR3 coding DNA: TGCGCCAGCAGCCAAGATCCCGTGGGACAGGGGTTTTATCAGCCCCAGCATTTT. Residues: CASSQDPVGQGFYQPQHF.